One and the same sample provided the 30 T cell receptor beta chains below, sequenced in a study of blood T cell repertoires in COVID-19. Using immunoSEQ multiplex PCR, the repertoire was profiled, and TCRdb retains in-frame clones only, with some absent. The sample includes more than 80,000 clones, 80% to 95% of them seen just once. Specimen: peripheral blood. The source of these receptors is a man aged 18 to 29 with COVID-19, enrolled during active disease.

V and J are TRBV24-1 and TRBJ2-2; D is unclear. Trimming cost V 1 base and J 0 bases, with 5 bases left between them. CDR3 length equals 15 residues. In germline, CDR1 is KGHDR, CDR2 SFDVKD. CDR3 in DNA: TGTGCCACCAGTGATTTAGCCGCGAACACCGGGGAGCTGTTTTTT. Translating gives CATSDLAANTGELFF.

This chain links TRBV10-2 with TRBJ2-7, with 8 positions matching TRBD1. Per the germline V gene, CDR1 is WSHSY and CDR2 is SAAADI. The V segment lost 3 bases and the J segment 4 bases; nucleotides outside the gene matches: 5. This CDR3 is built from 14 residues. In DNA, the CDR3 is TGCGCCAGCAGTGACGGCAGGGGGCTATACGAGCAGTACTTC. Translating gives CASSDGRGLYEQYF.

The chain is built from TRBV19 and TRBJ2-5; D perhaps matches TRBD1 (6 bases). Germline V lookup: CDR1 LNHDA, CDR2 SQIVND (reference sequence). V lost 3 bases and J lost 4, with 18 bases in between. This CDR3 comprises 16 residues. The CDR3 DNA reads TGTGCCAGTAGTATCCTGGGCAGGGGTGGCGGAGAGACCCAGTACTTC. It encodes CASSILGRGGGETQYF.

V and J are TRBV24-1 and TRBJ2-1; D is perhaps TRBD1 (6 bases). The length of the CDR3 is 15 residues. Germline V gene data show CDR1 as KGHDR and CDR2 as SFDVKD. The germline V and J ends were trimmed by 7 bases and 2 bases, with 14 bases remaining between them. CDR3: CATRDGTQAYNEQFF. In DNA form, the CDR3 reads TGTGCCACCAGAGACGGGACACAAGCCTACAATGAGCAGTTCTTC.

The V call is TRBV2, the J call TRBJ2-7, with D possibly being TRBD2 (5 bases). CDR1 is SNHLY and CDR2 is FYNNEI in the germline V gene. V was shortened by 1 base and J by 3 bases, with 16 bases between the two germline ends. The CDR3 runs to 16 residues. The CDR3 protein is CASSEGGRPGIYEQYF. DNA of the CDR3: TGTGCCAGCAGTGAAGGTGGGCGACCGGGAATCTACGAGCAGTACTTC.

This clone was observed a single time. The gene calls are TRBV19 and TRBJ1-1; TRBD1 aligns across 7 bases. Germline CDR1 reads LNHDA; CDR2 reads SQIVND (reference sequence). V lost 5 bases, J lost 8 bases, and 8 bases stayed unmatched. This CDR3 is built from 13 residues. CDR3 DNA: TGTGCCAGTAGTGGCGACCGGGACAGAGAAGCTTTCTTT. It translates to CASSGDRDREAFF.

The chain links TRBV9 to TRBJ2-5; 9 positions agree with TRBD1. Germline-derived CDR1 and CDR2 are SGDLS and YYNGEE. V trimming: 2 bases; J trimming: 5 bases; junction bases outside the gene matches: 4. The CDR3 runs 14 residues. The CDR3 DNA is TGTGCCAGCAGCGTGACGGGACAGGGTGAGACCCAGTACTTC. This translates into CASSVTGQGETQYF.

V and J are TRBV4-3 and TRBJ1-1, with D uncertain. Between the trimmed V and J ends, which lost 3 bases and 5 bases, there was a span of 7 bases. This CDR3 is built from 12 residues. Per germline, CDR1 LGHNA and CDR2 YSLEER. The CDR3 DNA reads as TGCGCCAGCAGCCAGCCGGGTACTGAAGCTTTCTTT. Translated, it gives CASSQPGTEAFF.

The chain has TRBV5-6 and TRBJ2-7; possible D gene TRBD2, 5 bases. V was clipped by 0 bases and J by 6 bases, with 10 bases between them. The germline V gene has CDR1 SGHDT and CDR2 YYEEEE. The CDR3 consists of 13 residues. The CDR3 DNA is TGTGCCAGCAGCTTGGGGGATAGCGTCGAGCAGTACTTC. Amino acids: CASSLGDSVEQYF.

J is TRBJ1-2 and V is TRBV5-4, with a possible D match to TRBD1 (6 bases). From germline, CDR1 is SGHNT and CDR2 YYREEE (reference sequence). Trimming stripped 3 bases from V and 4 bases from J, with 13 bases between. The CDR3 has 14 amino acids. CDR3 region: CASSSGGQFYGYTF. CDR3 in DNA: TGTGCCAGCAGCTCGGGGGGACAATTCTATGGCTACACCTTC.

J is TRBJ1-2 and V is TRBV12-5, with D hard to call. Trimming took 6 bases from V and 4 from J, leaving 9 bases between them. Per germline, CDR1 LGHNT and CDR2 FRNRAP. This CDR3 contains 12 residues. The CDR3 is CASGRGTYGYTF. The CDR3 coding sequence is TGTGCTAGTGGGCGGGGTACCTATGGCTACACCTTC.

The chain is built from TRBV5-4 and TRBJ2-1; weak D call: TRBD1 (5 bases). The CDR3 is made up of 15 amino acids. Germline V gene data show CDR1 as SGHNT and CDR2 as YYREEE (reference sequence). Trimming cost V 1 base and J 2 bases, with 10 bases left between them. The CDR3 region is CASSLLGATYNEQFF. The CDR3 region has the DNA TGTGCCAGCAGCTTGTTAGGGGCCACCTACAATGAGCAGTTCTTC.

The DNA for the CDR3 is TGTGCCAGCAGCTATGGGGACACCGAGCAGTTCTTC. It codes for CASSYGDTEQFF. The rearrangement links TRBV5-4 to TRBJ2-1, with D maybe TRBD1 (6 bases). V was shortened by 3 bases and J by 10 bases, with 11 bases between the two germline ends. CDR1 SGHNT and CDR2 YYREEE come from the germline V gene (reference sequence). CDR3 length: 12 residues.

For the CDR3, the DNA is TGTGCCAGCAGCTTGAACAGGGAAGCTTTCTTT. Its translation: CASSLNREAFF. The chain uses TRBV7-9 and TRBJ1-1; possibly TRBD1 for D (5 bases). Between the trimmed V and J ends, which lost 3 bases and 8 bases, there was a span of 7 bases. CDR1 is SEHNR and CDR2 is FQNEAQ in the germline V gene (reference sequence). This CDR3 has 11 amino acids.

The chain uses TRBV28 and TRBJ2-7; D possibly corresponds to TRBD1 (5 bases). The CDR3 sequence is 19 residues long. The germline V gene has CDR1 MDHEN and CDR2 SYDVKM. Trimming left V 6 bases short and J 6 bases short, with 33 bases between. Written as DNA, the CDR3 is TGTGCCAGCAGCCTGTCAGCCAGGGTGGCTACTGGCTTATGGGGCGAGCAGTACTTC. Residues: CASSLSARVATGLWGEQYF.

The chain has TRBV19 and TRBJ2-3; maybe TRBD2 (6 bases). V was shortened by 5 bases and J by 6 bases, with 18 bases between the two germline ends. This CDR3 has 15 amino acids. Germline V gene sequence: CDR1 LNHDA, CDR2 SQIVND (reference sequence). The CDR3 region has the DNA TGTGCCAGTAGTCGCCGAGGGTTGGGGAGGGATACGCAGTATTTT. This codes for CASSRRGLGRDTQYF.

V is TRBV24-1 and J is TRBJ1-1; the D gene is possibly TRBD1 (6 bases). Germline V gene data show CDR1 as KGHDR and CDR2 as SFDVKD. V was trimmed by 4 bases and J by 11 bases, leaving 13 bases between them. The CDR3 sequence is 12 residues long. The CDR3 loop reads CATSDRRGKAFF. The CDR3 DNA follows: TGTGCCACCAGTGACAGAAGGGGGAAGGCTTTCTTT.

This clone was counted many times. Here the CDR3 reads CASCREPGQPQHF. CDR3 sequence (DNA): TGTGCCAGCTGCAGGGAACCAGGTCAGCCCCAGCATTTT. V and J are TRBV2 and TRBJ1-5; TRBD1 might be the D (5 bases). CDR3 size: 13 residues. Trimming pared 8 bases from V and 6 bases from J, leaving 14 bases between. In germline, CDR1 is SNHLY, CDR2 FYNNEI.

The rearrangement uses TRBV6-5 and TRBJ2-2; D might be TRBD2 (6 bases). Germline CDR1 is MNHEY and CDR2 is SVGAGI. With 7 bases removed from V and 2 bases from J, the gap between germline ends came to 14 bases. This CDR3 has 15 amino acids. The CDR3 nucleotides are TGTGCCAGCACGGGCGGGAAGGTCAACACCGGGGAGCTGTTTTTT. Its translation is CASTGGKVNTGELFF.

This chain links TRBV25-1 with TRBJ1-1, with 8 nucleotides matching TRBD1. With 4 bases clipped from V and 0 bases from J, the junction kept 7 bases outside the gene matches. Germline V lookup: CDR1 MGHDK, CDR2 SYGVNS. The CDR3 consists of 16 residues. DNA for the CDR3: TGTGCCAGCAGTGTTGACAGGGGCCGGATGAACACTGAAGCTTTCTTT. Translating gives CASSVDRGRMNTEAFF.

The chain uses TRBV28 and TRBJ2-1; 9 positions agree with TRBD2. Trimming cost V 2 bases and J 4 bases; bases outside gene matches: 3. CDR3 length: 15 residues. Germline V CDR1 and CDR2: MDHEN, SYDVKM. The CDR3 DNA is TGTGCCAGCAGTTTAGCCCTAGCGGGGTACAATGAGCAGTTCTTC. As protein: CASSLALAGYNEQFF.

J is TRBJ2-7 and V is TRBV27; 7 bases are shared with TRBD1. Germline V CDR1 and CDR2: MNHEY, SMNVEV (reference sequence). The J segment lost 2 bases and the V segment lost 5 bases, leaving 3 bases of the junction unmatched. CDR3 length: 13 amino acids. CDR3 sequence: CASSITGAYEQYF. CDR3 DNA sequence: TGTGCCAGCAGTATCACAGGGGCCTACGAGCAGTACTTC.

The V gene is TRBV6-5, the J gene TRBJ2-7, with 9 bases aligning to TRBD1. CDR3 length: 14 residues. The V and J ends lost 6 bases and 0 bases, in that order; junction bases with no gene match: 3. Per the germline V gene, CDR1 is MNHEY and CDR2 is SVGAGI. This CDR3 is CASRGQGNSYEQYF. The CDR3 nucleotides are TGTGCCAGCAGGGGACAGGGCAACTCCTACGAGCAGTACTTC.

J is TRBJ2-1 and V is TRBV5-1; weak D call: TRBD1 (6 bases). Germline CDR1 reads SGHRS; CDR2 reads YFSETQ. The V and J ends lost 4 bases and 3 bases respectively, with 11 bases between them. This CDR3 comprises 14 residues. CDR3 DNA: TGCGCCAGCAGCGCGGACAGTGTCTACAATGAGCAGTTCTTC. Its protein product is CASSADSVYNEQFF.

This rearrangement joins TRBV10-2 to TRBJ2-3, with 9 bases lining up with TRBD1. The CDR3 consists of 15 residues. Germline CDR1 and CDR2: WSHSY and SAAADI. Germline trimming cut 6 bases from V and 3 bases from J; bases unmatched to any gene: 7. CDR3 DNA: TGCGCCAGCAGGGTGAACAGGGGGCGAACAGATACGCAGTATTTT. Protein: CASRVNRGRTDTQYF.

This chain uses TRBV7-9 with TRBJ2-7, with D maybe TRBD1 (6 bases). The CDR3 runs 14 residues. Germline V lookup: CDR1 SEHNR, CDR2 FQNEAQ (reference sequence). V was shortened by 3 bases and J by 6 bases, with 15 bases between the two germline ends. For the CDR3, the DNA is TGTGCCAGCAGCTTTTCCGGGACACCCGCCGAGCAGTACTTC. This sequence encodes CASSFSGTPAEQYF.

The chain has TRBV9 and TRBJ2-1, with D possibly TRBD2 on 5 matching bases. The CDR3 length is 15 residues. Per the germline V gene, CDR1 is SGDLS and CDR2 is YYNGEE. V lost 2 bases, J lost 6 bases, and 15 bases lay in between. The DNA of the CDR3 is TGTGCCAGCAGCGTGGATGACTACCTCCTCAATGAGCAGTTCTTC. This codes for CASSVDDYLLNEQFF.

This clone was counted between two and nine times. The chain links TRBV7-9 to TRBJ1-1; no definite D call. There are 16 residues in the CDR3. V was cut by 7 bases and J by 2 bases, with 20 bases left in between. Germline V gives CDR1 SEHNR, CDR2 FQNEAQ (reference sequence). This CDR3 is CASIRAYSLANTEAFF. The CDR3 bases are TGTGCCAGCATCCGAGCCTACAGTTTGGCTAACACTGAAGCTTTCTTT.

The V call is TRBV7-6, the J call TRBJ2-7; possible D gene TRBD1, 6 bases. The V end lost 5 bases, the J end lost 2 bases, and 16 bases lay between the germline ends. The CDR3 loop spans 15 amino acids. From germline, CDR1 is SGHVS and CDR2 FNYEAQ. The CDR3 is CASSISMDSAYEQYF. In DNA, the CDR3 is TGTGCCAGCAGCATTTCCATGGACAGTGCCTACGAGCAGTACTTC.

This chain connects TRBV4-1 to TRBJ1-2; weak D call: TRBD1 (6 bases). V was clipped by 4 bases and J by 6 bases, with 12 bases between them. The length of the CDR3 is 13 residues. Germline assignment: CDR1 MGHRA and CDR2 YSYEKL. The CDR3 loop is CASSPGTRDGYTF. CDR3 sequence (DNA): TGCGCCAGCAGCCCGGGGACAAGGGATGGCTACACCTTC.